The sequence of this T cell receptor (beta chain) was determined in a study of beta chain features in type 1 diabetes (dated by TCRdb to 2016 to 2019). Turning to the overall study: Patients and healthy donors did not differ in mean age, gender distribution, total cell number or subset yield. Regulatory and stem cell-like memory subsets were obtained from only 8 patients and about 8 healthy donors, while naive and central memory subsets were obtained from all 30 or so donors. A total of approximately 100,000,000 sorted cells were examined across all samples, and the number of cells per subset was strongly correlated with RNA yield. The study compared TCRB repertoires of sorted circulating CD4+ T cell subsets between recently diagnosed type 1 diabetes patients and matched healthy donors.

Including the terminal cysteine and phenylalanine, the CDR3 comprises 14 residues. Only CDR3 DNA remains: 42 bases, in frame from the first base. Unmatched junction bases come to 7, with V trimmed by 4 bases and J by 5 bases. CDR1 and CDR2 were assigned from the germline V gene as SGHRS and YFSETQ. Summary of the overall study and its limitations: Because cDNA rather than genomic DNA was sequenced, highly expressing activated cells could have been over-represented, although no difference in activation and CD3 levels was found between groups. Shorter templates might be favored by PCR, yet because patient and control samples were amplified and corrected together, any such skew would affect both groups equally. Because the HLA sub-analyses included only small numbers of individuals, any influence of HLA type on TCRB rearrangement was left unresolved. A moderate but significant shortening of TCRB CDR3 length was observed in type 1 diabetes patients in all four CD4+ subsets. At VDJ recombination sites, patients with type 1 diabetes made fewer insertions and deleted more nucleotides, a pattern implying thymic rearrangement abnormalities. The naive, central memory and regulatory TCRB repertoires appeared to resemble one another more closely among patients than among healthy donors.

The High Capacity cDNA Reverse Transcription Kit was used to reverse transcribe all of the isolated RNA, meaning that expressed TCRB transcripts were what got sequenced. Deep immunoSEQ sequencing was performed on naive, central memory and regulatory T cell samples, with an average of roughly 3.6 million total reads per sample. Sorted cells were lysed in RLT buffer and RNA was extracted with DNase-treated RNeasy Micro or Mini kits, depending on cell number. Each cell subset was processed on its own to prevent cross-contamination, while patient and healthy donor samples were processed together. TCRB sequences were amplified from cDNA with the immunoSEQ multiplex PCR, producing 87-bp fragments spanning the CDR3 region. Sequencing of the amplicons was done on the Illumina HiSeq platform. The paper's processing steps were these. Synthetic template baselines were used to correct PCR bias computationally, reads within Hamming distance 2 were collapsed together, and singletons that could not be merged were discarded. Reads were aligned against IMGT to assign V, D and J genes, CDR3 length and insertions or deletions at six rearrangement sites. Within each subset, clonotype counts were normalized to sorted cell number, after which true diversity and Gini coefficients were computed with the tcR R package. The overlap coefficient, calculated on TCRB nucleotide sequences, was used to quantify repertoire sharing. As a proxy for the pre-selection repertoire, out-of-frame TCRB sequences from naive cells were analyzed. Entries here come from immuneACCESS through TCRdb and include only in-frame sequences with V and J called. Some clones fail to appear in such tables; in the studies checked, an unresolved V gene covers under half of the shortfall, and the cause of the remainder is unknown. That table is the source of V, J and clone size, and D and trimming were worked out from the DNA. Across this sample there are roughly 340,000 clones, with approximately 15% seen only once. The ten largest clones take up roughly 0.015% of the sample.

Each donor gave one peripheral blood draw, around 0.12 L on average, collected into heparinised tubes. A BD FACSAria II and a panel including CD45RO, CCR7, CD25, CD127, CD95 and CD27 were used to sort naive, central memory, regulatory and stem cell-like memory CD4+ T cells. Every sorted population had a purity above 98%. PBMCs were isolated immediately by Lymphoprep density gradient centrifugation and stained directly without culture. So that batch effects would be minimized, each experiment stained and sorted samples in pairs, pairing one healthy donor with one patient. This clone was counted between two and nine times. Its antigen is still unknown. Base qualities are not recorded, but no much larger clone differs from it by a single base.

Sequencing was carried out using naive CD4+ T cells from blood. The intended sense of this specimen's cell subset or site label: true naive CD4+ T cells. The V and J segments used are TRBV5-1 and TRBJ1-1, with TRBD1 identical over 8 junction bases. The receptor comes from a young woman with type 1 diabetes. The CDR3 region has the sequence CASSTRQGWTEAFF. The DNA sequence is TGCGCCAGCAGCACCCGACAGGGGTGGACTGAAGCTTTCTTT.